One sample yielded the 15 T cell receptor beta chains listed below, sequenced in a study of cytomegalovirus exposure and HLA in healthy donors. The study ran its PCR with 60 Vbeta and 13 Jbeta primers. The data were produced by immunoSEQ multiplex PCR, yet TCRdb's version contains in-frame clones alone and is incomplete. Of about 140,000 clones listed, roughly three quarters are singletons. Sequenced material: PBMCs. The receptors stem from a female donor in good health and CMV-seronegative.

In DNA form, the CDR3 reads TGTGCCAGCAGTTTAGCAGGCCTTCAGCCCCAGCATTTT. This gives the protein CASSLAGLQPQHF. The gene calls are TRBV27 and TRBJ1-5, with unresolved D. V lost 2 bases, J lost 6 bases, and 8 bases lay in between. The germline V gene encodes CDR1 MNHEY and CDR2 SMNVEV (reference sequence). There are 13 residues in the CDR3.

This chain links TRBV7-9 with TRBJ1-4; 9 nucleotides line up with TRBD1. Germline V gene lookup returns CDR1 SEHNR and CDR2 FQNEAQ (reference sequence). The CDR3 sequence is 12 residues long. Germline trimming cut 4 bases from V and 11 bases from J; bases unmatched to any gene: 2. CDR3 loop: CASSSTGGKLFF. The DNA for the CDR3 is TGTGCCAGCAGCTCGACAGGGGGGAAACTGTTTTTT. Supplemented by reference TRBV7-9 and TRBJ1-4, the full variable domain reads DTGVSQNPRHKITKRGQNVTFRCDPISEHNRLYWYRQTLGQGPEFLTYFQNEAQLEKSRLLSDRFSAERPKGSFSTLEIQRTEQGDSAMYLCASSSTGGKLFFGSGTQLSVL.

The rearrangement links TRBV7-6 to TRBJ1-1, with D possibly TRBD1 on 5 matching bases. V was clipped by 0 bases and J by 0 bases, with 11 bases between them. The CDR3 is 16 residues long. Germline CDR1 and CDR2: SGHVS and FNYEAQ. The CDR3 protein is CASSLAIRAMNTEAFF. For the CDR3, the DNA is TGTGCCAGCAGCTTAGCGATCAGGGCGATGAACACTGAAGCTTTCTTT.

This chain's CDR3 is CASSLLTGVNYEQYF. CDR3 nucleotides: TGCGCCAGCAGCCTTCTGACAGGGGTGAACTACGAGCAGTACTTC. The chain is built from TRBV5-1 and TRBJ2-7; 8 bases map to TRBD1. The germline CDR1 and CDR2 sequences are SGHRS and YFSETQ. The length of the CDR3 is 15 residues. The junction had 9 bases not matched to a gene; V was cut back by 4 bases and J by 3 bases. The variable domain in full, completed from reference TRBV5-1 and TRBJ2-7, reads KAGVTQTPRYLIKTRGQQVTLSCSPISGHRSVSWYQQTPGQGLQFLFEYFSETQRNKGNFPGRFSGRQFSNSRSEMNVSTLELGDSALYLCASSLLTGVNYEQYFGPGTRLTVT.

CDR3 region: CASSSNGVHTEAFF. CDR3 coding DNA: TGTGCCAGCAGTTCCAACGGGGTTCACACTGAAGCTTTCTTT. The rearrangement uses TRBV28 and TRBJ1-1; D ambiguous. Germline V lookup: CDR1 MDHEN, CDR2 SYDVKM. The CDR3 has 14 amino acids. V was pared by 4 bases and J by 3 bases, with 12 bases between.

V is TRBV7-9 and J is TRBJ2-3; a possible D gene is TRBD2 (6 bases). Germline V gene data show CDR1 as SEHNR and CDR2 as FQNEAQ (reference sequence). The V and J ends lost 2 bases and 6 bases respectively, with 15 bases between them. CDR3 length: 15 residues. The CDR3 protein is CASSLRTGGDDTQYF. DNA of the CDR3: TGTGCCAGCAGCTTACGAACGGGCGGGGACGATACGCAGTATTTT.

V is TRBV7-2 and J is TRBJ2-2; 7 bases are shared with TRBD1. The CDR3 covers 16 residues. Germline-derived CDR1 and CDR2 are SGHTA and FQGNSA. Losses at the gene ends were 0 bases for V and 1 base for J; bases not matched to a gene: 2. The DNA for the CDR3 is TGTGCCAGCAGCTTAGCAGGGGGCCAGAACACCGGGGAGCTGTTTTTT. Its protein is CASSLAGGQNTGELFF.

J is TRBJ2-5 and V is TRBV6-5; 8 nucleotides line up with TRBD1. CDR1 is MNHEY, CDR2 SVGAGI, per germline. V was clipped by 5 bases and J by 2 bases; unmatched bases: 4. CDR3 length: 14 amino acids. The CDR3 nucleotides are TGTGCCAGCAGTCACAGGGGGTCACAAGAGACCCAGTACTTC. Amino acids: CASSHRGSQETQYF.

The chain combines TRBV10-3 with TRBJ1-1, with TRBD1 as a possible D gene (6 bases). The CDR3 sequence is 14 residues long. The V and J ends lost 6 bases and 5 bases respectively, with 16 bases between them. Germline V gene lookup returns CDR1 ENHRY and CDR2 SYGVKD. The CDR3 coding sequence is TGTGCCATCAGAGACACAGGGACGGGAACTGAAGCTTTCTTT. Translation: CAIRDTGTGTEAFF.

The chain carries TRBV27 and TRBJ2-5; unclear D gene. From germline, CDR1 is MNHEY and CDR2 SMNVEV (reference sequence). CDR3 size: 14 residues. V lost 2 bases, J lost 1 base, and 8 bases lay in between. The CDR3 sequence is CASSLRRSQETQYF. Here the CDR3 DNA reads TGTGCCAGCAGTTTAAGACGGAGCCAAGAGACCCAGTACTTC.

The chain has TRBV5-4 and TRBJ2-1; 7 bases are a match to TRBD1. Per the germline V gene, CDR1 is SGHNT and CDR2 is YYREEE (reference sequence). The ends lost 5 bases at V and 3 bases at J; junction bases unmatched: 5. This CDR3 region has 14 residues. The CDR3 DNA is TGTGCCAGCAGGCGGACAGGCATCTACAATGAGCAGTTCTTC. This gives the protein CASRRTGIYNEQFF.

V gene TRBV28 combines with J gene TRBJ2-7; D is possibly TRBD1 (6 bases). Trimming removed 3 bases at V and 5 bases at J, with 14 bases between. This CDR3 spans 14 amino acids. Germline V gives CDR1 MDHEN, CDR2 SYDVKM. CDR3 sequence (DNA): TGTGCCAGCAGTTTCGCCAGGACAGTCAACGAGCAGTACTTC. This encodes CASSFARTVNEQYF.

V usage is TRBV27 and J usage is TRBJ2-3; weak D call: TRBD1 (5 bases). With 3 bases removed from V and 6 bases from J, the gap between germline ends came to 13 bases. Germline CDR1 and CDR2: MNHEY and SMNVEV (reference sequence). The CDR3 contains 14 residues. The CDR3 bases are TGTGCCAGCAGTTTCCCCGGACAAATGGATACGCAGTATTTT. Translation gives CASSFPGQMDTQYF.

The chain uses TRBV10-3 and TRBJ1-3, with unresolved D. The CDR3 consists of 13 residues. The germline V gene encodes CDR1 ENHRY and CDR2 SYGVKD. The V and J ends lost 1 base and 4 bases respectively, with 5 bases between them. This CDR3 is CAISEFTGNTIYF. The CDR3 coding sequence is TGTGCCATCAGTGAGTTCACAGGAAACACCATATATTTT.

The chain employs TRBV11-3 and TRBJ2-2; 7 bases agree with TRBD2. There are 17 residues in the CDR3. V lost 4 bases, J lost 5 bases, and 13 bases stayed unmatched. Germline-derived CDR1 and CDR2 are SGHNT and YENEEA. The CDR3 DNA sequence: TGTGCCAGCAGCTCGGCATGGGGCGGGAGCGGGACCGGGGAGCTGTTTTTT. Its translation is CASSSAWGGSGTGELFF.